This is a list of T cell receptor beta chains from one sample in a study of blood T cell repertoires in COVID-19. Generated by immunoSEQ multiplex PCR, the TCRdb table keeps only in-frame clones and is missing some. The sample holds around 130,000 clones, more than 80% seen once. The sample consisted of peripheral blood. The receptors stem from an older man with active or convalescent COVID-19. CDR3s include the opening cysteine and the closing phenylalanine or tryptophan. D genes are given only for firm matches. Expanded clones get a size class; other rows say once, few or many, or leave the size out.

TRBV5-1	NA	TRBJ2-3	TRBD2	CASSSVAGGEADTQYF	TGCGCCAGCAGCTCGGTAGCGGGAGGGGAGGCAGATACGCAGTATTTT
TRBV5-1	NA	TRBJ1-5	NA	CASSLAGESNQPQHF	TGCGCCAGCAGCTTGGCAGGGGAAAGCAATCAGCCCCAGCATTTT
TRBV7-7	once	TRBJ2-7	NA	CASSFYPGAYEQYF	TGTGCTAGCAGCTTCTATCCAGGGGCCTACGAGCAGTACTTC
TRBV9	NA	TRBJ1-2	TRBD1	CASAPGQGGYGYTF	TGTGCCAGCGCACCGGGACAGGGTGGATATGGCTACACCTTC
TRBV5-8	NA	TRBJ2-1	NA	CASSLEGDRSYNEQFF	TGTGCCAGCAGCTTGGAGGGAGATCGTTCCTACAATGAGCAGTTCTTC
TRBV3-1/TRBV3-2	NA	TRBJ2-2	TRBD2	CASSLGLAGVDTGELFF	TGTGCCAGCAGCCTGGGACTAGCGGGAGTCGACACCGGGGAGCTGTTTTTT
TRBV28	NA	TRBJ2-2	NA	CASSPRYTGELFF	TGTGCCAGCAGTCCCCGGTACACCGGGGAGCTGTTTTTT
TRBV5-1	NA	TRBJ2-3	NA	CASSLGEVGTDTQYF	TGCGCCAGCAGCTTAGGGGAGGTGGGCACAGATACGCAGTATTTT
TRBV28	NA	TRBJ1-2	NA	CASSLFPGNGYTF	TGTGCCAGCAGTTTATTTCCGGGAAATGGCTACACCTTC
TRBV19	NA	TRBJ1-5	TRBD1	CASRGTGDQPQHF	TGTGCCAGTAGGGGGACAGGGGATCAGCCCCAGCATTTT